What follows describes a single T cell receptor (beta chain). The antigen remains undetermined. 13 Jbeta primers and 60 Vbeta primers were used for the PCR. Method: immunoSEQ multiplex PCR; TCRdb's copy keeps in-frame clones and lacks some. The sample shows about 170,000 clones, 60% to 85% of them seen only once. This sample was included in a study of cytomegalovirus exposure and HLA in healthy donors. Study context: In an early release, HLA-typed donors contributed 80 million to 95 million unique TCR sequences.

Study results and limitations: Later work found most CMV-associated TCR beta chains apparently HLA-restricted.

The origin of this receptor is a female donor in good health and CMV-seronegative. Sequences were obtained from PBMCs.

CDR3 in DNA: TGCGCCAGCAGCTTGGATGGAGATTCACCCCTCCACTTT. This gives the protein CASSLDGDSPLHF. The gene calls are TRBV5-1 and TRBJ1-6; D gene uncertain. The CDR3 extends over 13 amino acids. Germline CDR1 and CDR2: SGHRS and YFSETQ. V was pared by 0 bases and J by 8 bases, with 6 bases between.